The T cell receptor beta chain under discussion was sequenced for a study of read filtering for tumor transcriptome and immune sequencing. Overall study context: Patients were approximately 17 male and 13 to 15 female, mean age around 66 years, range about 40 to 85. Transcriptome libraries were built from DNase-treated RNA. IR-seq gave about 3.5 to 10.27 million TCR reads per sample; RNA-seq gave about 80 to 1273.

Study-level points and caveats: Even smaller IR-seq throughput identified most shared clonotypes.

The CDR3 extends over 12 amino acids. Trimming took 5 bases from V and 6 from J, leaving 7 bases between them. Germline V gene data show CDR1 as LNHDA and CDR2 as SQIVND (reference sequence). This library used around 0.4 ug RNA and molecular barcoded adaptors spanning alpha/delta and beta/gamma chains. TCRdb reprocessed the reads with MiXCR, giving one entry per CDR3 protein. This table holds roughly 90,000 distinct CDR3 sequences, roughly an eighth found once. This clonotype was seen repeatedly, ten times or more. Its target is not known. J is TRBJ2-2 and V is TRBV19, with no clear D. This TCR was sampled from a donor at least 40 years old with multiple myeloma. Sequencing was done on a sample of a population of CD138-negative cells sorted from bone marrow. The CDR3 spells CASSPAAGELFF. The CDR3 coding sequence is TGTGCCAGTAGTCCCGCAGCCGGGGAGCTGTTTTTT.